The clone carrying this T cell receptor beta chain was seen only once. What it binds is unknown. The data stem from a study of graft-versus-host responses after intestinal transplantation. Trimming took 7 bases from V and 0 from J; bases not matched to a gene: 11. CDR1 is SGHRS and CDR2 is YFSETQ in the germline V gene. CDR3 size: 16 residues. Measured with immunoSEQ multiplex PCR; TCRdb has only the in-frame clones, and not every one. The sample contains roughly 100,000 clones, 80% to 95% of which appear only once. The chain uses TRBV5-1 and TRBJ2-5; 8 bases fit TRBD2. The specimen comprised unstimulated CD8+ T cells sorted from spleen or lymph node cells, sampled before intestinal transplant. The TCR originated in a human donor who received an intestinal transplant. The CDR3 spells CASHEGRGVHQETQYF. The CDR3 DNA sequence: TGCGCCAGCCACGAAGGGCGGGGGGTACACCAAGAGACCCAGTACTTC.